Below, 29 T cell receptor beta chains from the same sample are listed, as sequenced in a study of T cell responses to AZD1222 COVID-19 vaccine. Generated by immunoSEQ multiplex PCR, the TCRdb table keeps only in-frame clones and is missing some. The table has about 130,000 clones, about 88% seen once; the top ten hold 4.4%. This specimen consisted of peripheral blood, obtained on day 0 of AZD1222 vaccination. The receptor source for this set is an adult in good health.

The rearrangement joins TRBV19 to TRBJ2-7; the match to TRBD2 covers 10 bases. Germline loops: CDR1 LNHDA, CDR2 SQIVND (reference sequence). V lost 3 bases to trimming and J lost 2 bases; unmatched junction nucleotides: 10. This CDR3 is 17 amino acids long. The CDR3 spells CASSINGGLAETYEQYF. CDR3 nucleotides: TGTGCCAGTAGTATTAATGGAGGACTAGCGGAAACCTACGAGCAGTACTTC.

V is TRBV10-3 and J is TRBJ2-2; unclear D gene. V was clipped by 6 bases and J by 0 bases, with 5 bases between them. The CDR3 length is 13 residues. Germline V gives CDR1 ENHRY, CDR2 SYGVKD. CDR3 nucleotide sequence: TGTGCCATCAGGGCAGCGAACACCGGGGAGCTGTTTTTT. Amino acids: CAIRAANTGELFF.

The rearrangement uses TRBV5-8 and TRBJ1-5; tentative D call: TRBD1 (5 bases). The CDR3 sequence is 15 residues long. Trimming stripped 2 bases from V and 7 bases from J, with 16 bases between. The germline V gene has CDR1 SGHTS and CDR2 YDEGEE. CDR3 coding DNA: TGTGCCAGCAGCTTCTTCCAGGGCATCAGCCAGCCCCAGCATTTT. Translation: CASSFFQGISQPQHF.

This chain joins TRBV10-1 and TRBJ2-2; 10 bases match TRBD2. CDR3 size: 16 residues. Germline V CDR1 and CDR2: WNHNN, SYGVQD (reference sequence). V shed 5 bases and J 6 bases; nucleotides not matched to a gene: 9. The CDR3 protein is CASSLGPAGGPGELFF. For the CDR3, the DNA is TGCGCCAGCAGTTTAGGCCCAGCGGGAGGGCCCGGGGAGCTGTTTTTT.

The chain is built from TRBV7-2 and TRBJ1-1, with D tentatively TRBD1 (5 bases). The CDR3 is made up of 16 amino acids. Germline-derived CDR1 and CDR2 are SGHTA and FQGNSA. Deletions cut 5 bases from V and 0 bases from J, with 16 bases between. Written as DNA, the CDR3 is TGTGCCAGCAGCCATGGGGGGGAGGGCCTGAACACTGAAGCTTTCTTT. Amino acids: CASSHGGEGLNTEAFF.

The chain links TRBV27 to TRBJ2-2; the D gene is possibly TRBD2 (7 bases). The ends were cut back, 2 bases at V and 6 bases at J, with 10 bases in the middle. The CDR3 spans 14 residues. From germline, CDR1 is MNHEY and CDR2 SMNVEV (reference sequence). The CDR3 here is CASSLQGRAGELFF. The CDR3 nucleotides read TGTGCCAGCAGTTTACAGGGGAGGGCCGGGGAGCTGTTTTTT.

The chain carries TRBV10-3 and TRBJ2-6; 11 nucleotides align to TRBD2. Germline V CDR1 and CDR2: ENHRY, SYGVKD. Trimming removed 5 bases from V and 0 bases from J; junction bases left unmatched: 12. CDR3 length: 20 residues. The CDR3 sequence is CAISPSAGLAGGSGANVLTF. For the CDR3, the DNA is TGTGCCATCAGTCCCTCCGCCGGGCTAGCGGGGGGCTCTGGGGCCAACGTCCTGACTTTC.

The chain recombines TRBV6-5 with TRBJ2-5; weak D call: TRBD2 (5 bases). V was pared by 3 bases and J by 3 bases, with 8 bases between. The germline V gene encodes CDR1 MNHEY and CDR2 SVGAGI. CDR3 size: 13 residues. The CDR3 nucleotides read TGTGCCAGCAGTTATTTGAGGGAAGAGACCCAGTACTTC. This encodes CASSYLREETQYF.

The chain uses TRBV18 and TRBJ1-1; D perhaps matches TRBD1 (5 bases). CDR3 length: 13 residues. The V gene's germline CDR1 is KGHSH and CDR2 LQKENI. Deletions cut 6 bases from V and 1 base from J, with 9 bases between. CDR3 sequence (DNA): TGTGCCAGCTCCCCTACAGGGAACACTGAAGCTTTCTTT. This translates into CASSPTGNTEAFF. The entire variable domain, with the rest obtained from reference TRBV18 and TRBJ1-1, is as follows: NAGVMQNPRHLVRRRGQEARLRCSPMKGHSHVYWYRQLPEEGLKFMVYLQKENIIDESGMPKERFSAEFPKEGPSILRIQQVVRGDSAAYFCASSPTGNTEAFFGQGTRLTVV.

The V and J genes are TRBV9 and TRBJ1-2; possible D gene TRBD1, 6 bases. V was pared by 3 bases and J by 0 bases, with 15 bases between. The V gene's germline CDR1 is SGDLS and CDR2 YYNGEE. CDR3 length: 16 residues. The chain's CDR3 is CASSGVTGQTNYGYTF. Written as DNA, the CDR3 is TGTGCCAGCAGCGGGGTGACAGGCCAGACTAACTATGGCTACACCTTC.

This chain links TRBV18 with TRBJ2-7, with D perhaps matching TRBD1 or TRBD2 (5 bases each). CDR1 is KGHSH, CDR2 LQKENI, per germline. This CDR3 has 15 residues. V shed 2 bases and J shed 2 bases, with 13 bases lying between them. This CDR3 is CASSPAYGAPYEQYF. The CDR3 region has the DNA TGTGCCAGCTCACCAGCCTACGGGGCACCCTACGAGCAGTACTTC.

The V gene is TRBV3-1 (or the pseudogene TRBV3-2), the J gene TRBJ1-2; the D gene is possibly TRBD1 (5 bases). With 1 base removed from V and 3 bases from J, the gap between germline ends came to 15 bases. This CDR3 contains 16 residues. The germline V gene has CDR1 LGHDT and CDR2 YNNKEL (reference sequence). DNA of the CDR3: TGTGCCAGCAGCCAAGGTGGATGGGGCGCAGACTATGGCTACACCTTC. This encodes CASSQGGWGADYGYTF.

The chain is built from TRBV3-1 (or the pseudogene TRBV3-2) and TRBJ1-1, with D possibly TRBD1 on 5 matching bases. Germline CDR1 is LGHDT and CDR2 is YNNKEL (reference sequence). The V end was cut by 4 bases, the J end by 5 bases, with 14 bases between. CDR3 length equals 14 residues. CDR3 region: CASSRMGEGTEAFF. CDR3 nucleotides: TGTGCCAGCAGCCGGATGGGGGAGGGGACTGAAGCTTTCTTT.

This chain links TRBV27 with TRBJ2-3; D is ambiguous. Germline-derived CDR1 and CDR2 are MNHEY and SMNVEV (reference sequence). This CDR3 is 15 amino acids long. Trimming removed 3 bases at V and 5 bases at J, with 15 bases between. CDR3 protein: CASSFSGILLDTQYF. The CDR3 DNA reads as TGTGCCAGCAGTTTTTCAGGCATCTTGCTAGATACGCAGTATTTT.

The chain has TRBV5-1 and TRBJ1-1; 8 bases agree with TRBD1. The CDR3 is made up of 14 amino acids. Germline CDR1 and CDR2: SGHRS and YFSETQ. With 4 bases clipped from V and 7 bases from J, the junction kept 9 bases outside the gene matches. CDR3 DNA sequence: TGCGCCAGCAGCGAGGGACAGGTGTCCCTTGAAGCTTTCTTT. Protein sequence: CASSEGQVSLEAFF. Variable domain in full (rest from reference TRBV5-1 and TRBJ1-1): KAGVTQTPRYLIKTRGQQVTLSCSPISGHRSVSWYQQTPGQGLQFLFEYFSETQRNKGNFPGRFSGRQFSNSRSEMNVSTLELGDSALYLCASSEGQVSLEAFFGQGTRLTVV.

The chain recombines TRBV28 with TRBJ2-3, with D possibly being TRBD2 (5 bases). The V gene lost 6 bases and the J gene lost 2 bases, with 12 bases spanning the gap. CDR3 length: 14 residues. CDR1 MDHEN and CDR2 SYDVKM come from the germline V gene. The CDR3 loop is CASRRARATDTQYF. CDR3 in DNA: TGTGCCAGCAGGAGGGCGCGGGCCACAGATACGCAGTATTTT.

This CDR3 reads CASRDRGLGSYEQYF. The CDR3 DNA reads as TGTGCCAGCCGGGATAGAGGGTTAGGTTCCTACGAGCAGTACTTC. The chain is built from TRBV28 and TRBJ2-7; weak D call: TRBD2 (5 bases). CDR1 and CDR2 from the germline V gene are MDHEN and SYDVKM. Deletions cut 8 bases from V and 1 base from J, with 18 bases between. This CDR3 is built from 15 residues.

The chain links TRBV7-9 to TRBJ1-1; D possibly corresponds to TRBD1 (5 bases). V lost 6 bases to trimming and J lost 1 base, with 18 bases between them. The CDR3 extends over 16 amino acids. From germline, CDR1 is SEHNR and CDR2 FQNEAQ (reference sequence). The CDR3 region has the DNA TGTGCCAGCAGTTCCTCAGGGAGGATGGCGAACACTGAAGCTTTCTTT. Its translation is CASSSSGRMANTEAFF.

V usage is TRBV4-1 and J usage is TRBJ1-2; TRBD1 aligns across 8 bases. Germline CDR1 MGHRA, CDR2 YSYEKL. This CDR3 has 16 residues. V lost 1 base, J lost 5 bases, and 9 bases stayed unmatched. For the CDR3, the DNA is TGCGCCAGCAGCCAAGGTACAGGGGGTCCCCTTTATGGCTACACCTTC. Translation: CASSQGTGGPLYGYTF.

The V and J genes are TRBV27 and TRBJ2-5; D perhaps matches TRBD1 (5 bases). CDR3 length: 13 residues. V was shortened by 6 bases and J by 5 bases, with 13 bases between the two germline ends. Germline assignment: CDR1 MNHEY and CDR2 SMNVEV (reference sequence). Written as DNA, the CDR3 is TGTGCCAGCAGAGAAACAGGCAGGGAGACCCAGTACTTC. Protein sequence: CASRETGRETQYF.

This chain connects TRBV7-2 to TRBJ1-2, with D uncertain. The CDR3 sequence is 13 residues long. Germline CDR1 reads SGHTA; CDR2 reads FQGNSA. V was cut by 1 base and J by 3 bases, with 6 bases left in between. CDR3 DNA sequence: TGTGCCAGCAGCTTAGGTGGAGACTATGGCTACACCTTC. It is translated as CASSLGGDYGYTF.

The chain has TRBV19 and TRBJ2-3; unclear D gene. Germline CDR1 is LNHDA and CDR2 is SQIVND (reference sequence). The ends were cut back, 0 bases at V and 8 bases at J, with 15 bases in the middle. The CDR3 is 15 amino acids. The CDR3 is CASSIDLASGGTQYF. In DNA form, the CDR3 reads TGTGCCAGTAGTATAGATCTTGCTTCTGGCGGTACGCAGTATTTT.

The chain's CDR3 is CASRGLAGADGELFF. The CDR3 DNA reads TGCGCCAGCAGAGGACTAGCGGGAGCTGACGGGGAGCTGTTTTTT. This rearrangement joins TRBV5-1 to TRBJ2-2, with 13 bases matching TRBD2. Germline CDR1 is SGHRS and CDR2 is YFSETQ. The CDR3 covers 15 residues. The trim removed 5 bases at V and 7 bases at J, leaving 5 bases unmatched.

The chain is built from TRBV6-5 and TRBJ2-1, with 12 nucleotides matching TRBD1. There are 15 residues in the CDR3. The germline V gene has CDR1 MNHEY and CDR2 SVGAGI. V lost 5 bases and J lost 7; bases outside the gene matches: 6. CDR3 amino acids: CASSTGQGAWNEQFF. CDR3 bases: TGTGCCAGCAGTACGGGACAGGGGGCTTGGAATGAGCAGTTCTTC.

This clone occurred a few times. CDR3 loop: CASSLLAGSTTDTQYF. In DNA, the CDR3 is TGTGCCAGCAGCTTACTAGCGGGGTCTACCACAGATACGCAGTATTTT. V is TRBV13 and J is TRBJ2-3, with 9 bases identical to TRBD2. CDR1 and CDR2 (germline): PRHDT, FYEKMQ (reference sequence). The CDR3 totals 16 residues. V gave up 2 bases and J gave up 2 bases; unmatched junction bases: 5.

V usage is TRBV28 and J usage is TRBJ1-2, with D unclear. The V end lost 5 bases, the J end lost 1 base, and 11 bases lay between the germline ends. The length of the CDR3 is 14 residues. The germline CDR1 and CDR2 sequences are MDHEN and SYDVKM. The CDR3 DNA reads TGTGCCAGCAGTCCCCCCGTGGATAACTATGGCTACACCTTC. Translating it yields CASSPPVDNYGYTF.

The chain carries TRBV19 and TRBJ2-7; the D gene could be TRBD1 or TRBD2 (5 bases each). Per the germline V gene, CDR1 is LNHDA and CDR2 is SQIVND (reference sequence). Trimming left V 6 bases short and J 5 bases short, with 20 bases between. This CDR3 region has 15 residues. CDR3 residues: CASRTFWGSPHEQYF. DNA of the CDR3: TGTGCCAGTAGGACTTTCTGGGGGAGTCCCCACGAGCAGTACTTC.

This chain links TRBV28 with TRBJ2-7, with unresolved D. In germline, CDR1 is MDHEN, CDR2 SYDVKM. Trimming removed 2 bases from V and 5 bases from J, with 13 bases in between. The CDR3 has 14 amino acids. The CDR3 protein is CASSLPGPKDEQYF. The CDR3 region has the DNA TGTGCCAGCAGTTTACCCGGGCCAAAAGACGAGCAGTACTTC. Filled out from reference TRBV28 and TRBJ2-7, the complete variable domain reads DVKVTQSSRYLVKRTGEKVFLECVQDMDHENMFWYRQDPGLGLRLIYFSYDVKMKEKGDIPEGYSVSREKKERFSLILESASTNQTSMYLCASSLPGPKDEQYFGPGTRLTVT.

The rearrangement links TRBV5-1 to TRBJ1-1; 7 positions match TRBD1. Germline V gene sequence: CDR1 SGHRS, CDR2 YFSETQ. This CDR3 is 14 amino acids long. J lost 0 bases, V lost 6 bases, and 5 bases had no gene match. CDR3 protein: CASTPGTVNTEAFF. The CDR3 DNA reads as TGCGCCAGCACCCCCGGGACAGTGAACACTGAAGCTTTCTTT.